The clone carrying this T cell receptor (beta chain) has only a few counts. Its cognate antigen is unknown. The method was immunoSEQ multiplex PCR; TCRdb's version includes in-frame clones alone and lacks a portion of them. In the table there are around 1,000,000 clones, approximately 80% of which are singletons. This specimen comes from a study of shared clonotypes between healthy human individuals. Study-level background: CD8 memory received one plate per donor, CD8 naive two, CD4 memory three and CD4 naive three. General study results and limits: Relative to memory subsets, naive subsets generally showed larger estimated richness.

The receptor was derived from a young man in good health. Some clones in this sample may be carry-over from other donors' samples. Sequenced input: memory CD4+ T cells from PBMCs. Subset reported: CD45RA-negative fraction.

The CDR3 DNA sequence: TGTGCCAGTAGTAACGGACAGACAGAGACCCAGTACTTC. This sequence encodes CASSNGQTETQYF. The V call is TRBV19, the J call TRBJ2-5; maybe TRBD1 (6 bases). Trimming took 4 bases from V and 4 from J, leaving 10 bases between them. The length of the CDR3 is 13 residues. Germline V gene lookup returns CDR1 LNHDA and CDR2 SQIVND (reference sequence).